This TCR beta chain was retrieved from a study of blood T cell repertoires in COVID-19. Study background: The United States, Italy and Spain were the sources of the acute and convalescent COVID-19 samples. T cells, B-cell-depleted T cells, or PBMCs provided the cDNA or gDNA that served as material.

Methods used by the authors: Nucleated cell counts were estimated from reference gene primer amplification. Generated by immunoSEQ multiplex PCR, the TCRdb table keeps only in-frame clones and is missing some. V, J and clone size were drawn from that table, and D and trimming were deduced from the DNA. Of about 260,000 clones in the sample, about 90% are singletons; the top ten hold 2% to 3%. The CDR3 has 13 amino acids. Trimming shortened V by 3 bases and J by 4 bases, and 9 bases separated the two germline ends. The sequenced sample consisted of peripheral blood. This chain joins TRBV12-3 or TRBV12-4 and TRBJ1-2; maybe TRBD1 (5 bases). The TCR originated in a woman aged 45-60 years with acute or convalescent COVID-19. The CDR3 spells CASSLPGGYGYTF. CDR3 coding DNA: TGTGCCAGCAGTTTGCCGGGGGGCTATGGCTACACCTTC.